This note documents a single TCR beta chain sequence. Its antigen is not identified. The sample comes from a study of shared clonotypes between healthy human individuals. At a deep level, the assay was run. Sequencing was performed with immunoSEQ multiplex PCR; in TCRdb, only in-frame clones are kept and a portion is missing. The table lists roughly 1 million clones, around 76% of them singletons, with approximately 1.5% in the top ten. Broader study findings: Represented genetic and exposure-history diversity was restricted by having few donors. Naive CD4 clonotypes were shared across a handful of donors at about 5.2%. The four-donor shared clonotypes exceeded non-shared clonotypes in generation probability, with non-shared ones scoring lower.

Input material: memory CD4+ T cells sorted from blood. Subset meaning: CD45RA-negative fraction. The clonotype comes from a man aged 18 to 35 in good health.

CDR3 sequence: CASSDYTGGGNQPQHF. The CDR3, as DNA: TGTGCCAGTAGTGACTACACAGGGGGAGGCAATCAGCCCCAGCATTTT. The chain combines TRBV19 with TRBJ1-5; 8 nucleotides line up with TRBD1. In germline, CDR1 is LNHDA, CDR2 SQIVND (reference sequence). Germline trimming cut 5 bases from V and 2 bases from J; bases unmatched to any gene: 8. This CDR3 is 16 amino acids long.